This paragraph covers one TCR beta chain sequence. The target antigen is unknown. Trimming pared 1 base from V and 11 bases from J, leaving 15 bases between. This CDR3 has 13 residues. CDR1 LGHNA and CDR2 YSLEER come from the germline V gene. These data originate in a study of human T cells and chemical hapten exposure. In the study overall: Patches that contained 0.01% DPC were applied to the upper back and read at 6 days. Findings and limits, study-wide: Clustering by CDR3 similarity yielded significantly more large clusters from expanded TCRs than controls.

Using its own MiXCR run on the RACE reads, TCRdb lists one record per CDR3 protein. The sample lists fewer than 85,000 distinct CDR3 sequences, about 10% occurring once. Time point of the sample: patch test 2, 6 weeks after DPC sensitization. Stated treatment: therapeutic diphenylcyclopropenone sensitization with weekly scalp DPC. V and J are TRBV4-3 and TRBJ2-7, with D tentatively TRBD1 or TRBD2 (7 bases each). The receptor was derived from a woman aged 25 to 39 with alopecia areata. Some clones in this sample may be carry-over from other donors' samples. The source was whole blood, collected in connection with sensitization to the hapten diphenylcyclopropenone (DPC). The CDR3 DNA sequence: TGCGCCAGCAGCCAAGGACAGGGAGGGTGGAAGTACTTC. It encodes CASSQGQGGWKYF.